This T cell receptor (beta chain) was sequenced in a study of blood T cells in healthy people across ages. The authors ran a second PCR of 7 to 11 cycles using a sample-barcoded 5' primer and a J-beta primer mix. Each CDR3 protein gets one entry after TCRdb re-called the 5' RACE reads with MiXCR. Among around 1,900,000 distinct CDR3 sequences listed, around 42% were seen once. Turning to this clonotype: A read error may account for a junction end that differs from germline.

Investigators took about 9.2 milliliters of peripheral blood from every donor. Germline loops: CDR1 MNHEY, CDR2 SVGAGI. This CDR3 contains 14 residues. The chain links TRBV6-5 to TRBJ2-1; TRBD1 matches 7 bases. Material: blood. The source of this sequence is a human donor in good health. CDR3 sequence reads: CASSYSDRYSEQFF. CDR3 coding DNA: TGTGCCAGCAGTTACTCGGACAGGTACAGTGAGCAGTTCTTC.